This TCR beta chain was sequenced in a study of T cell clones after liver transplantation. Study at large: Pre-transplant mixed lymphocyte reactions yielded third-party-reactive TCRbeta sequences as comparators for graft-donor-reactive sequences. Without induction therapy, subjects received standard immunosuppression until 12-24 months post-transplant. Patients counted as tolerant after at least one year off all immunosuppression, enzymes not exceeding twice normal.

The table came from immunoSEQ multiplex PCR; TCRdb's copy has only in-frame clones and leaves some out. Of tens of thousands of clones detected, under 85% appear once; the ten largest clones hold nearly 10%. The germline V gene has CDR1 LNHDA and CDR2 SQIVND (reference sequence). This CDR3 spans 13 amino acids. With 3 bases removed from V and 1 base from J, the gap between germline ends came to 4 bases. The input for sequencing was CD4+ T cells from blood, taken at the 22-month timepoint. The rearrangement uses TRBV19 and TRBJ1-5; no definite D call. The source is a human patient who received a liver transplant. Certain T cells may be donor cells from the graft. Written as DNA, the CDR3 is TGTGCCAGTAGTATTGAGAGCAATCAGCCCCAGCATTTT. Translated: CASSIESNQPQHF.